The 13 T cell receptor beta chains below were found in one sample sequenced in a study of response to subunit inactivated influenza vaccine. TCRdb reprocessed the RT-PCR reads via MiXCR and lists one record per CDR3 protein. The top ten hold 6.5% to 8.5% of the sample, which has under 800,000 distinct CDR3 sequences, more than 11% seen once. Sequenced here: PBMCs from blood, sampled 14 to 15 days before vaccination. These receptors came from a man aged 45-60 years who received an inactivated influenza vaccine.

The J gene is TRBJ2-5, the V gene TRBV7-2; D is perhaps TRBD1 (6 bases). Trimming cost V 1 base and J 1 base, with 10 bases left between them. The CDR3 runs to 15 residues. The germline gives CDR1 SGHTA, CDR2 FQGNSA. The CDR3 DNA sequence: TGTGCCAGCAGCTTAGGGTCAGGGGTCCAAGAGACCCAGTACTTC. It specifies CASSLGSGVQETQYF.

This clonotype was seen only a few times. This chain joins TRBV27 and TRBJ2-7; TRBD1 is a possible D gene (6 bases). Trimming pared 10 bases from V and 2 bases from J, leaving 9 bases between. The CDR3 runs to 11 residues. Germline values: CDR1 MNHEY, CDR2 SMNVEV (reference sequence). CDR3 loop: CATGAPYEQYF. The CDR3 DNA is TGTGCCACAGGGGCACCCTACGAGCAGTACTTC.

This sequence joins TRBV20-1 and TRBJ2-1; TRBD2 matches 10 bases. CDR1 and CDR2 from the germline V gene are DFQATT and SNEGSKA (reference sequence). CDR3 length: 14 amino acids. After removal of 0 bases from V and 10 bases from J, the junction contained 6 bases not matched to a gene. CDR3 sequence (DNA): TGCAGTGCTAGAGAGTGTAGCGGGAGGCTCGAGCAGTTCTTC. Translating it yields CSARECSGRLEQFF.

In this sample, this clonotype turned up a few times. This chain links TRBV20-1 with TRBJ2-3; 7 bases align to TRBD2. The CDR3 has 15 amino acids. CDR1 and CDR2 (germline): DFQATT, SNEGSKA (reference sequence). V was clipped by 3 bases and J by 1 base; unmatched bases: 7. The CDR3 loop reads CSARKAGSRTDTQYF. The DNA of the CDR3 is TGCAGTGCTAGGAAAGCGGGGTCCCGCACAGATACGCAGTATTTT.

CDR3 nucleotides: TGTGCCAGCTCACCGAAGGGGAGTTGGACAGATACGCAGTATTTT. Protein: CASSPKGSWTDTQYF. The chain employs TRBV18 and TRBJ2-3; D is perhaps TRBD1 or TRBD2 (5 bases each). Germline CDR1 and CDR2: KGHSH and LQKENI. This CDR3 has 15 residues. Trimming took 3 bases from V and 3 from J, leaving 13 bases between them.

In this sample, this clonotype turned up many times. The chain is built from TRBV18 and TRBJ2-1, with no clear D. CDR1 is KGHSH and CDR2 is LQKENI in the germline V gene. The CDR3 contains 15 residues. V lost 8 bases, J lost 0 bases, and 14 bases lay in between. CDR3 residues: CASSPPGSSYNEQFF. CDR3 nucleotides: TGTGCCAGCAGCCCTCCCGGAAGCTCCTACAATGAGCAGTTCTTC.

The rearrangement uses TRBV7-2 and TRBJ1-1; the D gene is possibly TRBD1 (5 bases). Germline V gives CDR1 SGHTA, CDR2 FQGNSA. The CDR3 loop spans 13 amino acids. The V end lost 1 base, the J end lost 5 bases, and 8 bases lay between the germline ends. As DNA, the CDR3 is TGTGCCAGCAGCTTAGACAGGCGGACTGAAGCTTTCTTT. It translates to CASSLDRRTEAFF. Supplemented by reference TRBV7-2 and TRBJ1-1, the full variable domain reads GAGVSQSPSNKVTEKGKDVELRCDPISGHTALYWYRQSLGQGLEFLIYFQGNSAPDKSGLPSDRFSAERTGGSVSTLTIQRTQQEDSAVYLCASSLDRRTEAFFGQGTRLTVV.

For the CDR3, the DNA is TGTGCCAGCAGCTTGTGGGGAGGGCCCGGGAGCACAGATACGCAGTATTTT. It encodes CASSLWGGPGSTDTQYF. The V and J genes are TRBV7-6 and TRBJ2-3; 7 bases fit TRBD2. The ends lost 3 bases at V and 0 bases at J; junction bases unmatched: 9. CDR1 and CDR2 (germline): SGHVS, FNYEAQ. This CDR3 comprises 17 residues. Filled out from reference TRBV7-6 and TRBJ2-3, the complete variable domain reads GAGVSQSPRYKVTKRGQDVALRCDPISGHVSLYWYRQALGQGPEFLTYFNYEAQQDKSGLPNDRFSAERPEGSISTLTIQRTEQRDSAMYRCASSLWGGPGSTDTQYFGPGTRLTVL.

V and J are TRBV7-2 and TRBJ2-2; D not resolved. This CDR3 has 14 residues. CDR1 SGHTA and CDR2 FQGNSA come from the germline V gene. Trimming removed 1 base at V and 5 bases at J, with 8 bases between. CDR3 sequence: CASSLDPITGELFF. In nucleotides, the CDR3 is TGTGCCAGCAGCTTAGACCCGATAACCGGGGAGCTGTTTTTT.

This clonotype was seen more than once but under ten times. The chain combines TRBV27 with TRBJ2-3; D call uncertain. The CDR3 sequence is 15 residues long. V shed 0 bases and J shed 2 bases, with 9 bases lying between them. Germline V gene sequence: CDR1 MNHEY, CDR2 SMNVEV (reference sequence). CDR3 protein: CASSLSWQTTDTQYF. As DNA, the CDR3 is TGTGCCAGCAGTTTATCGTGGCAGACCACAGATACGCAGTATTTT.

This clonotype was observed a few times. The chain employs TRBV12-3 or TRBV12-4 and TRBJ1-2; D ambiguous. V lost 3 bases and J 0 bases, leaving 5 bases between the germline ends. The CDR3 loop spans 13 amino acids. As DNA, the CDR3 is TGTGCCAGCAGTTTTCTTTCTAACTATGGCTACACCTTC. It encodes CASSFLSNYGYTF.

The table lists this clonotype with many counts. CDR3 in DNA: TGTGCCAGCAGCTTAGTCAGGAGTTCCTACGAGCAGTACTTC. Translating gives CASSLVRSSYEQYF. This chain connects TRBV7-2 to TRBJ2-7, with unresolved D. Germline assignment: CDR1 SGHTA and CDR2 FQGNSA. The length of the CDR3 is 14 residues. V was cut by 1 base and J by 1 base, with 8 bases left in between.

In DNA form, the CDR3 reads TGTGCCAGTATGGACAGACACAATGAGCAGTTCTTC. As protein: CASMDRHNEQFF. The chain joins TRBV2 to TRBJ2-1; maybe TRBD1 (6 bases). Germline CDR1 SNHLY, CDR2 FYNNEI. Trimming left V 9 bases short and J 5 bases short, with 11 bases between. The CDR3 consists of 12 residues.